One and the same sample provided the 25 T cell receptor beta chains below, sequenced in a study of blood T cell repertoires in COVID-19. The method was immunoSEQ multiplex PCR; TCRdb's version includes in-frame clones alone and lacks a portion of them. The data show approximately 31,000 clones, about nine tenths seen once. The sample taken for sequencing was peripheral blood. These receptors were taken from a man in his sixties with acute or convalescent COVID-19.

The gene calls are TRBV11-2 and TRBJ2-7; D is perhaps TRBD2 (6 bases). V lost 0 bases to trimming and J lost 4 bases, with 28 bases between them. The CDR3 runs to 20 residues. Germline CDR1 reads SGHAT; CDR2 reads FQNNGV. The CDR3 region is CASSLDTPEDFWAGRYEQYF. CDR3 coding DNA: TGTGCCAGCAGCTTAGATACCCCAGAAGATTTTTGGGCGGGAAGGTACGAGCAGTACTTC.

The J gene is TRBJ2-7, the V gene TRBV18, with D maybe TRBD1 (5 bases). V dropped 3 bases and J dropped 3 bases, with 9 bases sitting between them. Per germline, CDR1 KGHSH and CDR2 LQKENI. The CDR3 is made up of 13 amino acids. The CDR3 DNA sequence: TGTGCCAGCTCACCCCGACAGTACTACGAGCAGTACGTC. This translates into CASSPRQYYEQYV.

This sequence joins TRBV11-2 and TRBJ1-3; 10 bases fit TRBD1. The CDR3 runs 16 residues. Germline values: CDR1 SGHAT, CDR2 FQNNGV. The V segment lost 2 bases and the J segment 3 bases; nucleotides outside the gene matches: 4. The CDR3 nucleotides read TGTGCCAGCAGCTTATGGACAGGGGGTGGTGGAAACACCATATATTTT. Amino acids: CASSLWTGGGGNTIYF.

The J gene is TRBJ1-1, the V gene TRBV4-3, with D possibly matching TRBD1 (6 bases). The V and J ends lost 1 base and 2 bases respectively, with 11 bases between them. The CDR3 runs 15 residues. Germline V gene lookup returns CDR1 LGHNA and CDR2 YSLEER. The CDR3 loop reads CASSQGVTGNTEAFF. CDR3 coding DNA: TGCGCCAGCAGCCAAGGGGTGACAGGTAACACTGAAGCTTTCTTT.

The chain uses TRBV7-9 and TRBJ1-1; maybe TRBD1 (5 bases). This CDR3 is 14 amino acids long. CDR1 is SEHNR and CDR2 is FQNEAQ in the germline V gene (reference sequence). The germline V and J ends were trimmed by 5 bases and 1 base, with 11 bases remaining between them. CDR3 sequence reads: CASSRGTANTEAFF. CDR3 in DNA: TGTGCCAGCAGCCGCGGGACCGCGAACACTGAAGCTTTCTTT.

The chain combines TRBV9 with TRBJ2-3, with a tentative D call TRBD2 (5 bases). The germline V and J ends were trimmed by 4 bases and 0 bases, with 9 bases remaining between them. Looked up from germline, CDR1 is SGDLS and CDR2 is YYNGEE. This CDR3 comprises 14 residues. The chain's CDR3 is CASSLRTSTDTQYF. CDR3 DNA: TGTGCCAGCAGCTTACGGACTAGCACAGATACGCAGTATTTT.

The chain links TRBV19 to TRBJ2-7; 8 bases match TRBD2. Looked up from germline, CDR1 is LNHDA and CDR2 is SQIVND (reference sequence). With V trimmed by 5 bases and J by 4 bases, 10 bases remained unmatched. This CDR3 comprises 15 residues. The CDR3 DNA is TGTGCCAGTAGTCCCCGGGGAGGCGGGAGGTACGAGCAGTACGTC. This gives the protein CASSPRGGGRYEQYV.

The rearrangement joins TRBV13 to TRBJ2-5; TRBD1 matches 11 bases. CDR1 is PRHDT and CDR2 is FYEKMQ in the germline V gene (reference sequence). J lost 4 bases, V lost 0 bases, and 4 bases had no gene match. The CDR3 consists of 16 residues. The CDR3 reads CASSLGDRGRRETQYF. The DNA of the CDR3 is TGTGCCAGCAGCTTAGGGGACAGGGGGCGCCGAGAGACCCAGTACTTC.

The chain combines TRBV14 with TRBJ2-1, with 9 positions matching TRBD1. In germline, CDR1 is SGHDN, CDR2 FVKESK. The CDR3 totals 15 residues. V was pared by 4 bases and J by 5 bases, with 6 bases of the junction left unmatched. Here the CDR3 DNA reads TGTGCCAGCAGCCTACGAGGGACAGGGAACAATGAGCAGTTCTTC. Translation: CASSLRGTGNNEQFF.

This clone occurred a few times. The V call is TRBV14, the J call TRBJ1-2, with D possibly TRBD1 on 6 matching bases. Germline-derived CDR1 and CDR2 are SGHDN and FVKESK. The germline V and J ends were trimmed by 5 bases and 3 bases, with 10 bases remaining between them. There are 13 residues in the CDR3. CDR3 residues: CASSDTGYYGYTF. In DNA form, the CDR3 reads TGTGCCAGCAGCGATACAGGGTACTATGGCTACACCTTC.

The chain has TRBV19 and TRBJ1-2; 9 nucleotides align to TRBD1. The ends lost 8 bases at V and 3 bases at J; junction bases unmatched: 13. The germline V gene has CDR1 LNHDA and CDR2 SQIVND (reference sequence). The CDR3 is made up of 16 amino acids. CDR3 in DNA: TGTGCCAGTGTGGACAGGGGAGCCTGGGAGTACTATGGCTACACCTTC. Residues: CASVDRGAWEYYGYTF. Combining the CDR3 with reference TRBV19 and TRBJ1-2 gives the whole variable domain DGGITQSPKYLFRKEGQNVTLSCEQNLNHDAMYWYRQDPGQGLRLIYYSQIVNDFQKGDIAEGYSVSREKKESFPLTVTSAQKNPTAFYLCASVDRGAWEYYGYTFGSGTRLTVV.

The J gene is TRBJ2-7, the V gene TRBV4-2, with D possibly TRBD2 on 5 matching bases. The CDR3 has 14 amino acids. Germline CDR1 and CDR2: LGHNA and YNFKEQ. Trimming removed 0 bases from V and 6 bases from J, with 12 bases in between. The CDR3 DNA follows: TGTGCCAGCAGCCAAGATAATAGGGAGATCGAGCAGTACTTC. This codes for CASSQDNREIEQYF.

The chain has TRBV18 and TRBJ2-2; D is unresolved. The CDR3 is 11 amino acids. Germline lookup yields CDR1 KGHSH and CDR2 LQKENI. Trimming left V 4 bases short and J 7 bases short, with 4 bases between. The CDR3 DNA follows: TGTGCCAGCTCACTTCTCGGGGAGCTGTTTTTT. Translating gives CASSLLGELFF.

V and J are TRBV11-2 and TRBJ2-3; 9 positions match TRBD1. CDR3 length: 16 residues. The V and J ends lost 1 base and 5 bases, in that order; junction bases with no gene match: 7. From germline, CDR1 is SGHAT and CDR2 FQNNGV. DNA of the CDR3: TGTGCCAGCAGCTTAGCCACAGGGGGCTTTTTAGATACGCAGTATTTT. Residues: CASSLATGGFLDTQYF.

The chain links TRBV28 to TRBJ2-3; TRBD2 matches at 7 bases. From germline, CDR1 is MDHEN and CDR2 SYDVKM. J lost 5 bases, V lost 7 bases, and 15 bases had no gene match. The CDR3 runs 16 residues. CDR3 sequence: CASIESGLAGGDTQYF. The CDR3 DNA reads TGTGCCAGCATCGAAAGTGGGTTAGCGGGTGGAGATACGCAGTATTTT.

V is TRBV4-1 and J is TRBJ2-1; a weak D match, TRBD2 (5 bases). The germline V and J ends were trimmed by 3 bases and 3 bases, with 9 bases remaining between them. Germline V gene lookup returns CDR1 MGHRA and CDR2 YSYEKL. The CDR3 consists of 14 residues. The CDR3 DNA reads TGCGCCAGCAGCCAGAGGGAACTCTACAATGAGCAGTTCTTC. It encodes CASSQRELYNEQFF.

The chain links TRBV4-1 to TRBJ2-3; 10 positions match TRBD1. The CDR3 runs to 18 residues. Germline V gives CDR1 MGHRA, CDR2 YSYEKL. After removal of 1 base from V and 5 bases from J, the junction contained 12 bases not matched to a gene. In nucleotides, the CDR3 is TGCGCCAGCAGCCAAGGGCGGGGACAGGGGATCGCACAAGATACGCAGTATTTT. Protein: CASSQGRGQGIAQDTQYF.

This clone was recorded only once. The CDR3 loop reads CASKEAGGAYNEQFF. CDR3 DNA: TGTGCCAGTAAGGAAGCGGGAGGAGCTTACAATGAGCAGTTCTTC. The chain joins TRBV19 to TRBJ2-1, with 9 bases matching TRBD2. This CDR3 has 15 amino acids. CDR1 and CDR2 (germline): LNHDA, SQIVND (reference sequence). Trimming at V came to 7 bases and at J to 4 bases, leaving 8 bases not matched to a gene. The complete variable domain, with remaining parts taken from reference TRBV19 and TRBJ2-1, reads DGGITQSPKYLFRKEGQNVTLSCEQNLNHDAMYWYRQDPGQGLRLIYYSQIVNDFQKGDIAEGYSVSREKKESFPLTVTSAQKNPTAFYLCASKEAGGAYNEQFFGPGTRLTVL.

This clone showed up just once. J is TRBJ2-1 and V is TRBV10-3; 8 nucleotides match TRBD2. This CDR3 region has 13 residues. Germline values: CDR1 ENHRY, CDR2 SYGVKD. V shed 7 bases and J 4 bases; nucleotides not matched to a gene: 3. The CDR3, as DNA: TGTGCCATCAAGCGGGAGCCTTACAATGAGCAGTTCTTC. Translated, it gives CAIKREPYNEQFF.

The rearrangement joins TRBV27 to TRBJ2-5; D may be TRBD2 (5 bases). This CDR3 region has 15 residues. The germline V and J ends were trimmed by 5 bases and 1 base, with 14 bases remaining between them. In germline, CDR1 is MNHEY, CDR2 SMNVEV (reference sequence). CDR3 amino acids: CASSAEPGVQETQYF. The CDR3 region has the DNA TGTGCCAGCAGTGCAGAGCCCGGGGTCCAAGAGACCCAGTACTTC.

This CDR3 is CASKPLAGEYEQYV. CDR3 nucleotide sequence: TGTGCCAGCAAACCACTAGCGGGAGAGTACGAGCAGTACGTC. V usage is TRBV6-5 and J usage is TRBJ2-7; 11 positions match TRBD2. This CDR3 is built from 14 residues. Looked up from germline, CDR1 is MNHEY and CDR2 is SVGAGI. V lost 7 bases to trimming and J lost 4 bases; unmatched junction nucleotides: 6.

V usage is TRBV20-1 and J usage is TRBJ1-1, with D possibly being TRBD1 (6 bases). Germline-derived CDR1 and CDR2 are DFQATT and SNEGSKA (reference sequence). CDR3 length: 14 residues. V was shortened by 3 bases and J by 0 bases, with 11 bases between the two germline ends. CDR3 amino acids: CSASQGPMNTEAFF. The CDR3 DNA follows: TGCAGTGCTAGTCAGGGGCCCATGAACACTGAAGCTTTCTTT.

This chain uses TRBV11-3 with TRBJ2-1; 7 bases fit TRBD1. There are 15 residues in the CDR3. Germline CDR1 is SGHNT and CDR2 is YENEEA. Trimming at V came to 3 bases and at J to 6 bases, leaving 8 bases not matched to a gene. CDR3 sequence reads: CASSFRDSPTNEQFF. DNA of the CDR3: TGTGCCAGCAGCTTCCGGGACAGCCCTACCAATGAGCAGTTCTTC.

CDR3: CASRLNGAGLSNQPQHF. CDR3 nucleotides: TGTGCCAGCAGACTAAATGGGGCAGGGCTAAGCAATCAGCCCCAGCATTTT. The chain uses TRBV2 and TRBJ1-5, with D maybe TRBD1 (5 bases). With 6 bases removed from V and 1 base from J, the gap between germline ends came to 19 bases. Germline lookup yields CDR1 SNHLY and CDR2 FYNNEI. The CDR3 has 17 residues. The full variable domain, completed using reference TRBV2 and TRBJ1-5, is EPEVTQTPSHQVTQMGQEVILRCVPISNHLYFYWYRQILGQKVEFLVSFYNNEISEKSEIFDDQFSVERPDGSNFTLKIRSTKLEDSAMYFCASRLNGAGLSNQPQHFGDGTRLSIL.

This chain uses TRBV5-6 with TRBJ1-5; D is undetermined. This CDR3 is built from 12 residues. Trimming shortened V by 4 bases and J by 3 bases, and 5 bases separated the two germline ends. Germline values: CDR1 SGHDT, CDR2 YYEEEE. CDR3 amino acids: CASSLPNQPQHF. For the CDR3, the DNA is TGTGCCAGCAGCCTCCCCAATCAGCCCCAGCATTTT.